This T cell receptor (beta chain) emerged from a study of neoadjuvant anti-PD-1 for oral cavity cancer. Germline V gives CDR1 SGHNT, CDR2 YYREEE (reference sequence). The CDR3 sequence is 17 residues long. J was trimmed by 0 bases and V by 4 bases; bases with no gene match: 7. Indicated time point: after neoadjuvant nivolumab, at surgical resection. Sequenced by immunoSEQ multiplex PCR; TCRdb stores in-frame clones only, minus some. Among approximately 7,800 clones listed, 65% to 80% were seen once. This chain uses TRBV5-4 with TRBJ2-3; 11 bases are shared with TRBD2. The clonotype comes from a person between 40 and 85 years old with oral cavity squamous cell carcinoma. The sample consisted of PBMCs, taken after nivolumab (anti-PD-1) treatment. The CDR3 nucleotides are TGTGCCAGCAGCCTGGGACTAGCGGCCACTAGCACAGATACGCAGTATTTT. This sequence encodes CASSLGLAATSTDTQYF.